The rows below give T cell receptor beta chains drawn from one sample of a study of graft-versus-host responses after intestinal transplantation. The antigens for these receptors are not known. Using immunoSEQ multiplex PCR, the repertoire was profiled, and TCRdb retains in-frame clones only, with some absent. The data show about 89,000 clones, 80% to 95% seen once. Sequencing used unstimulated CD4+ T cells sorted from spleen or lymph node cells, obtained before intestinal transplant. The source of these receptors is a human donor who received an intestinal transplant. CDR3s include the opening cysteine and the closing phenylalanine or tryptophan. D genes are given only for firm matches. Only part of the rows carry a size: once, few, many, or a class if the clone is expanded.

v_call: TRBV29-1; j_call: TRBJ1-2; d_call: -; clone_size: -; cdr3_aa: CSVEEGSYTF; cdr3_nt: TGCAGCGTTGAGGAGGGAAGCTACACCTTC
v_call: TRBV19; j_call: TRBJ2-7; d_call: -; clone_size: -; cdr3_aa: CASSDRLVEREQYF; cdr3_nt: TGTGCCAGTAGTGATCGACTAGTGGAACGCGAGCAGTACTTC
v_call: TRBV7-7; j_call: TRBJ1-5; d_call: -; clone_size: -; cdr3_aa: CASSFFEGNQPQHF; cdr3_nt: TGTGCCAGCAGCTTTTTCGAAGGGAATCAGCCCCAGCATTTT
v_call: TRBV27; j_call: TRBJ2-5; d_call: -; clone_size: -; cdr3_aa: CASGPPGNLGTQYF; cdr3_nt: TGTGCCAGCGGGCCTCCCGGGAATCTGGGGACCCAGTACTTC
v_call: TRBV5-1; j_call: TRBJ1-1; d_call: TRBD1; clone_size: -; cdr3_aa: CASSSGQGGTEAFF; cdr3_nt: TGCGCCAGCAGCTCTGGACAGGGGGGGACTGAAGCTTTCTTT
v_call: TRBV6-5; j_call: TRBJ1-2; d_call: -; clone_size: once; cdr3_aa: CASSLGRNYGYTF; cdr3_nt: TGTGCCAGCAGTTTGGGCCGGAACTATGGCTACACCTTC
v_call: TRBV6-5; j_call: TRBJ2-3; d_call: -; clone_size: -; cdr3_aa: CASREPSTDTQYF; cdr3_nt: TGTGCCAGCAGAGAACCTAGCACAGATACGCAGTATTTT
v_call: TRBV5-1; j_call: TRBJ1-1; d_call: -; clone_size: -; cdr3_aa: CASSLAPQGLLNTEAFF; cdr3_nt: TGCGCCAGCAGCTTGGCCCCGCAGGGTCTATTGAACACTGAAGCTTTCTTT
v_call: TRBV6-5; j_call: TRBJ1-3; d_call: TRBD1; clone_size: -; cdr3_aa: CASSPPGQGGRTIYF; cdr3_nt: TGTGCCAGCAGTCCACCGGGACAGGGAGGGCGCACCATATATTTT
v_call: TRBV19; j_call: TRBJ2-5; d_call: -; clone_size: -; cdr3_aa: CASSISTVETQYF; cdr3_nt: TGTGCCAGTAGTATCTCGACAGTAGAGACCCAGTACTTC
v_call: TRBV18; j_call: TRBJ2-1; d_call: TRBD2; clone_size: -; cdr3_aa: CASSPNGREGLNEQFF; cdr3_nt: TGTGCCAGCTCACCGAATGGGCGGGAGGGCCTCAATGAGCAGTTCTTC
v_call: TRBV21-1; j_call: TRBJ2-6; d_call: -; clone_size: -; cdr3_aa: CASSKVSLGNWANVLTF; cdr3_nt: TGTGCCAGCAGCAAAGTTAGTTTGGGGAATTGGGCCAACGTCCTGACTTTC
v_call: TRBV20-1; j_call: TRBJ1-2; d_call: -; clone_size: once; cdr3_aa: CSVGGYTF; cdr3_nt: TGCAGTGTCGGAGGCTACACCTTC
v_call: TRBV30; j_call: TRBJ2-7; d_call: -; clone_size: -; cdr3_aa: CAWSVIWAASYEQYF; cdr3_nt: TGTGCCTGGAGTGTAATTTGGGCGGCGAGCTACGAGCAGTACTTC
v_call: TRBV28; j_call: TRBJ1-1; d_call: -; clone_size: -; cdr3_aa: CASSSWMAEAFF; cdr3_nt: TGTGCCAGCAGTTCCTGGATGGCTGAAGCTTTCTTT
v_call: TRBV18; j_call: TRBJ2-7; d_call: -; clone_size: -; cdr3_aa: CASSPAGPYEQYF; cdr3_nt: TGTGCCAGCTCACCGGCAGGTCCCTACGAGCAGTACTTC